The 28 T cell receptor beta chains given below trace back to one sample, sequenced in a study of PD-1 and CTLA-4 blockade in melanoma. Sequencing was performed with immunoSEQ multiplex PCR; in TCRdb, only in-frame clones are kept and a portion is missing. The sample has some 29,000 clones; roughly 89% are singletons. The input for sequencing was CD8+ T cells from peripheral blood, taken before anti-PD-1 treatment. These receptors were collected from a human donor with melanoma.

This sequence joins TRBV27 and TRBJ2-7; 8 bases line up with TRBD1. V was pared by 5 bases and J by 3 bases, with 6 bases of the junction left unmatched. The CDR3 loop spans 14 amino acids. CDR1 is MNHEY and CDR2 is SMNVEV in the germline V gene (reference sequence). The CDR3 protein is CASSDRGRNYEQYF. Written as DNA, the CDR3 is TGTGCCAGCAGTGACAGGGGAAGGAACTACGAGCAGTACTTC.

The J gene is TRBJ2-2, the V gene TRBV19; the match to TRBD1 covers 7 bases. Germline V gives CDR1 LNHDA, CDR2 SQIVND (reference sequence). The junction had 9 bases not matched to a gene; V was cut back by 6 bases and J by 5 bases. The length of the CDR3 is 15 residues. Here the CDR3 reads CASRWTGSLTGELFF. The CDR3 coding sequence is TGTGCCAGTAGGTGGACAGGAAGTTTGACCGGGGAGCTGTTTTTT. Variable domain in full (rest from reference TRBV19 and TRBJ2-2): DGGITQSPKYLFRKEGQNVTLSCEQNLNHDAMYWYRQDPGQGLRLIYYSQIVNDFQKGDIAEGYSVSREKKESFPLTVTSAQKNPTAFYLCASRWTGSLTGELFFGEGSRLTVL.

The gene calls are TRBV28 and TRBJ1-1, with D possibly being TRBD1 (5 bases). V gave up 3 bases and J gave up 3 bases, with 14 bases separating them. CDR1 MDHEN and CDR2 SYDVKM come from the germline V gene. The CDR3 contains 15 residues. The CDR3 spells CASSFNRGMDTEAFF. The CDR3, as DNA: TGTGCCAGCAGTTTTAATCGGGGGATGGACACTGAAGCTTTCTTT.

The rearrangement links TRBV19 to TRBJ1-3; D call uncertain. CDR3 length: 10 residues. V was shortened by 6 bases and J by 4 bases, with 1 base between the two germline ends. Germline CDR1 reads LNHDA; CDR2 reads SQIVND (reference sequence). CDR3 residues: CASSGNTIYF. CDR3 nucleotide sequence: TGTGCCAGTAGCGGAAACACCATATATTTT.

The rearrangement uses TRBV4-1 and TRBJ2-7; TRBD2 matches at 9 bases. Germline values: CDR1 MGHRA, CDR2 YSYEKL. The V gene end was trimmed by 1 base and the J gene end by 3 bases; junction bases not matched to a gene: 10. This CDR3 comprises 17 residues. The chain's CDR3 is CASSQGIGAGGLYEQYF. The CDR3 nucleotides read TGCGCCAGCAGCCAAGGTATCGGAGCGGGAGGACTCTACGAGCAGTACTTC.

This chain links TRBV28 with TRBJ2-1; 8 bases match TRBD1. The CDR3 loop spans 14 amino acids. CDR1 is MDHEN, CDR2 SYDVKM, per germline. J was trimmed by 8 bases and V by 6 bases; bases with no gene match: 9. This chain's CDR3 is CASRPRQGRYEQFF. DNA of the CDR3: TGTGCCAGCAGACCTAGACAGGGGAGGTATGAGCAGTTCTTC.

The chain has TRBV2 and TRBJ1-5; 7 bases line up with TRBD1. Germline assignment: CDR1 SNHLY and CDR2 FYNNEI. CDR3 length: 15 amino acids. The V gene end was trimmed by 3 bases and the J gene end by 0 bases; junction bases not matched to a gene: 2. The CDR3 DNA reads as TGTGCCAGCAGTGATTGGGACAGTAGCAATCAGCCCCAGCATTTT. Protein: CASSDWDSSNQPQHF.

The chain couples TRBV6-5 to TRBJ1-2, with a tentative D call TRBD1 (6 bases). The CDR3 is made up of 12 amino acids. Per germline, CDR1 MNHEY and CDR2 SVGAGI. V lost 6 bases, J lost 8 bases, and 13 bases lay in between. The CDR3 loop reads CASSQQGNGYTF. DNA of the CDR3: TGTGCCAGCAGCCAACAGGGAAACGGCTACACCTTC.

V gene TRBV6-4 combines with J gene TRBJ1-1; D gene uncertain. The ends were cut back, 1 base at V and 5 bases at J, with 8 bases in the middle. CDR3 size: 13 residues. Per the germline V gene, CDR1 is MRHNA and CDR2 is SNTAGT. The CDR3 is CASSDFPLTEAFF. CDR3 sequence (DNA): TGTGCCAGCAGTGACTTTCCTTTAACTGAAGCTTTCTTT.

This clone has just one count. This chain joins TRBV29-1 and TRBJ2-3, with D possibly being TRBD1 or TRBD2 (5 bases each). Between the trimmed V and J ends, which lost 8 bases and 0 bases, there was a span of 9 bases. The CDR3 loop spans 12 amino acids. Germline CDR1 SQVTM, CDR2 ANQGSEA. CDR3 DNA: TGCAGCTCCCGGGACAGCACAGATACGCAGTATTTT. It encodes CSSRDSTDTQYF.

The chain couples TRBV29-1 to TRBJ2-3, with unresolved D. The ends were cut back, 0 bases at V and 7 bases at J, with 5 bases in the middle. This CDR3 comprises 11 residues. The germline V gene encodes CDR1 SQVTM and CDR2 ANQGSEA. As DNA, the CDR3 is TGCAGCGTTGAAGAGGGCTATACGCAGTATTTT. This translates into CSVEEGYTQYF.

The chain has TRBV9 and TRBJ2-2, with 14 bases that match TRBD2. Unmatched junction bases numbered 16, after V lost 3 bases and J lost 6 bases. The CDR3 sequence is 20 residues long. Germline V gene data show CDR1 as SGDLS and CDR2 as YYNGEE. The CDR3 loop reads CASSEPPGLAGVGYAGELFF. The DNA of the CDR3 is TGTGCCAGCAGCGAACCACCGGGACTAGCGGGAGTAGGGTATGCCGGGGAGCTGTTTTTT.

This rearrangement joins TRBV7-9 to TRBJ1-2, with a tentative D call TRBD1 (5 bases). The germline CDR1 and CDR2 sequences are SEHNR and FQNEAQ (reference sequence). The CDR3 is made up of 13 amino acids. V lost 2 bases and J 5 bases, leaving 9 bases between the germline ends. In DNA form, the CDR3 reads TGTGCCAGCAGCTTAACAGGACCATATGGCTACACCTTC. Its protein is CASSLTGPYGYTF.

This clone has only one observation. The chain joins TRBV11-2 to TRBJ2-2; 9 nucleotides match TRBD1. CDR3 size: 15 residues. Germline lookup yields CDR1 SGHAT and CDR2 FQNNGV. V shed 5 bases, J shed 4 bases, and the junction held 5 bases outside the gene matches. CDR3 residues: CASSQGTGFTGELFF. DNA for the CDR3: TGTGCCAGCAGCCAAGGGACAGGGTTCACCGGGGAGCTGTTTTTT. The full variable domain, rest sourced from reference TRBV11-2 and TRBJ2-2, is EAGVAQSPRYKIIEKRQSVAFWCNPISGHATLYWYQQILGQGPKLLIQFQNNGVVDDSQLPKDRFSAERLKGVDSTLKIQPAKLEDSAVYLCASSQGTGFTGELFFGEGSRLTVL.

The V call is TRBV25-1, the J call TRBJ1-6; D gene uncertain. The V end lost 6 bases, the J end lost 6 bases, and 18 bases lay between the germline ends. Per germline, CDR1 MGHDK and CDR2 SYGVNS. The CDR3 is 16 residues long. DNA of the CDR3: TGTGCCAGCAGCGATCTGAGAAGTACACTTAATTCACCCCTCCACTTT. This translates into CASSDLRSTLNSPLHF.

This chain uses TRBV6-5 with TRBJ1-1; no clear D. The V end lost 2 bases, the J end lost 0 bases, and 7 bases lay between the germline ends. CDR1 is MNHEY and CDR2 is SVGAGI in the germline V gene. This CDR3 has 14 amino acids. CDR3 DNA: TGTGCCAGCAGTTACCCGGGGATGAACACTGAAGCTTTCTTT. Amino acid sequence: CASSYPGMNTEAFF.

V usage is TRBV27 and J usage is TRBJ2-2; D unclear. This CDR3 is 15 amino acids long. The germline V gene encodes CDR1 MNHEY and CDR2 SMNVEV (reference sequence). V was clipped by 3 bases and J by 1 base, with 9 bases between them. The chain's CDR3 is CASSFDGLNTGELFF. The CDR3 DNA follows: TGTGCCAGCAGTTTCGACGGGTTGAACACCGGGGAGCTGTTTTTT.

V is TRBV28 and J is TRBJ2-3; 10 bases are shared with TRBD2. V lost 6 bases and J lost 6; bases outside the gene matches: 9. CDR1 is MDHEN, CDR2 SYDVKM, per germline. The CDR3 is 15 amino acids. CDR3 DNA sequence: TGTGCCAGCAGCCCAGCGGGAGGGATGTCCGATACGCAGTATTTT. Protein sequence: CASSPAGGMSDTQYF. The full variable domain, with the rest looked up from reference TRBV28 and TRBJ2-3, is DVKVTQSSRYLVKRTGEKVFLECVQDMDHENMFWYRQDPGLGLRLIYFSYDVKMKEKGDIPEGYSVSREKKERFSLILESASTNQTSMYLCASSPAGGMSDTQYFGPGTRLTVL.

The rearrangement uses TRBV18 and TRBJ2-7; D is unclear. Germline V gives CDR1 KGHSH, CDR2 LQKENI. The CDR3 is 14 residues long. V was shortened by 0 bases and J by 3 bases, with 9 bases between the two germline ends. CDR3 in DNA: TGTGCCAGCTCACCACCCCCCGGAATCTACGAGCAGTACTTC. Its protein product is CASSPPPGIYEQYF.

The rearrangement uses TRBV28 and TRBJ1-2; D is perhaps TRBD1 (5 bases). Looked up from germline, CDR1 is MDHEN and CDR2 is SYDVKM. V was shortened by 7 bases and J by 5 bases, with 23 bases between the two germline ends. The CDR3 extends over 16 amino acids. CDR3 nucleotide sequence: TGTGCCAGCACCTTCCGGAAGGGGTACGGAGGATATGGCTACACCTTC. Its protein is CASTFRKGYGGYGYTF.

The rearrangement joins TRBV5-1 to TRBJ2-2; D is ambiguous. This CDR3 spans 13 amino acids. CDR1 is SGHRS, CDR2 YFSETQ, per germline. Trimming left V 2 bases short and J 2 bases short, with 4 bases between. This chain's CDR3 is CASSFENTGELFF. In nucleotides, the CDR3 is TGCGCCAGCAGCTTTGAAAACACCGGGGAGCTGTTTTTT.

This sequence joins TRBV28 and TRBJ2-7, with 10 bases fitting TRBD2. The V gene's germline CDR1 is MDHEN and CDR2 SYDVKM. After removal of 2 bases from V and 6 bases from J, the junction contained 10 bases not matched to a gene. This CDR3 spans 16 amino acids. CDR3 nucleotide sequence: TGTGCCAGCAGTTTACTAGCGGGAGTCCGAATTGGCGAGCAGTACTTC. It yields the protein CASSLLAGVRIGEQYF.

The rearrangement joins TRBV4-2 to TRBJ2-7; D gene unclear. The germline gives CDR1 LGHNA, CDR2 YNFKEQ. V shed 4 bases and J shed 0 bases, with 13 bases lying between them. The CDR3 extends over 15 amino acids. CDR3 region: CASSPTGGSSYEQYF. As DNA, the CDR3 is TGTGCCAGCAGCCCCACGGGCGGCAGCTCCTACGAGCAGTACTTC.

The chain recombines TRBV5-8 with TRBJ1-5, with a tentative D call TRBD1 (5 bases). V dropped 5 bases and J dropped 3 bases, with 12 bases sitting between them. The CDR3 extends over 14 amino acids. Germline-derived CDR1 and CDR2 are SGHTS and YDEGEE. Here the CDR3 DNA reads TGTGCCAGCAGTTTCGACAGCCCCAATCAGCCCCAGCATTTT. The encoded protein is CASSFDSPNQPQHF.

The chain joins TRBV6-1 to TRBJ2-7; 8 nucleotides agree with TRBD2. This CDR3 is 15 amino acids long. Germline V gives CDR1 MNHNS, CDR2 SASEGT. V was pared by 2 bases and J by 7 bases, with 10 bases of the junction left unmatched. The CDR3 region is CASSETGGESWEQYF. Written as DNA, the CDR3 is TGTGCCAGCAGTGAAACGGGAGGGGAGTCGTGGGAGCAGTACTTC.

This clone has a single count. The chain recombines TRBV18 with TRBJ2-2; the match to TRBD2 covers 7 bases. The junction had 6 bases not matched to a gene; V was cut back by 0 bases and J by 8 bases. Germline V lookup: CDR1 KGHSH, CDR2 LQKENI. The CDR3 sequence is 15 residues long. Here the CDR3 reads CASSPPMTSRGELFF. The CDR3 DNA reads as TGTGCCAGCTCACCACCGATGACTAGCAGAGGGGAGCTGTTTTTT.

CDR3 region: CAWRFEGDTGELFF. CDR3 bases: TGTGCCTGGAGGTTCGAGGGGGACACCGGGGAGCTGTTTTTT. The J gene is TRBJ2-2, the V gene TRBV30; D is perhaps TRBD1 (6 bases). The CDR3 totals 14 residues. Trimming stripped 3 bases from V and 3 bases from J, with 11 bases between. Germline V gene lookup returns CDR1 GTSNPN and CDR2 SVGIG (reference sequence).

This chain links TRBV13 with TRBJ2-3; D is ambiguous. CDR1 PRHDT and CDR2 FYEKMQ come from the germline V gene (reference sequence). V was pared by 3 bases and J by 5 bases, with 6 bases between. CDR3 length: 12 residues. This chain's CDR3 is CASSLNKDTQYF. The CDR3 DNA reads as TGTGCCAGCAGCTTGAATAAAGATACGCAGTATTTT.